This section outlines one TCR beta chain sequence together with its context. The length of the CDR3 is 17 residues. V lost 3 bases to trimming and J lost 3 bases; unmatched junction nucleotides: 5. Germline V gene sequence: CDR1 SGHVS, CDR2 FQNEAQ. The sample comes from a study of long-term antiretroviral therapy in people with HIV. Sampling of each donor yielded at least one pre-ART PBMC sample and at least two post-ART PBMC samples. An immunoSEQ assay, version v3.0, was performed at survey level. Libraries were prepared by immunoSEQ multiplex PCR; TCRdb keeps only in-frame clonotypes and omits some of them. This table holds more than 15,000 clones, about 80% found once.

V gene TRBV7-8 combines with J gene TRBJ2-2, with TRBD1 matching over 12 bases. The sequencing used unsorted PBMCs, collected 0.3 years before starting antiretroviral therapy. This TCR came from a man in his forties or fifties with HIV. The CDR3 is CASSFPGQGAHTGELFF. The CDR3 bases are TGTGCCAGCAGCTTTCCGGGACAGGGGGCCCACACCGGGGAGCTGTTTTTT.